These T cell receptor beta chains were read from a single sample in a study of blood T cell repertoires in COVID-19. Data came from immunoSEQ multiplex PCR; TCRdb stores just in-frame clones and leaves some out. Of some 15,000 clones listed, around 82% are singletons. Sequenced material: peripheral blood. These TCRs come from a human donor in a cohort sampled during active COVID-19. The CDR3 runs from the conserved cysteine through the conserved F or W. The order of the fields is D gene, V gene, J gene, clone size, CDR3 DNA, CDR3 protein. The D gene is left open where the match is weak. Expanded clones are given a class, and other clones once, few, many or no size at all.

d_gene: TRBD1; v_gene: TRBV4-2; j_gene: TRBJ1-1; abundance: few; CDR3nt: TGTGCCAGCAGCCGGGGGTCAGGGACAGACACTGAAGCTTTCTTT; CDR3aa: CASSRGSGTDTEAFF
d_gene: -; v_gene: TRBV18; j_gene: TRBJ2-7; abundance: few; CDR3nt: TGTGCCAGCTCACCTCGAGGAGCGAACGCCGCCTACGAGCAGTACTTC; CDR3aa: CASSPRGANAAYEQYF
d_gene: -; v_gene: TRBV18; j_gene: TRBJ2-5; abundance: -; CDR3nt: TGTGCCAGCTCACCAGGGAGCCAAGAGACCCAGTACTTC; CDR3aa: CASSPGSQETQYF
d_gene: TRBD1; v_gene: TRBV2; j_gene: TRBJ1-3; abundance: -; CDR3nt: TGTGCCAGCCGGACAGGGCTCGGGAACACCATATATTTT; CDR3aa: CASRTGLGNTIYF
d_gene: -; v_gene: TRBV7-9; j_gene: TRBJ2-4; abundance: -; CDR3nt: TGTGCCAGCAGCTTTGAAACTAACATTCAGTACTTC; CDR3aa: CASSFETNIQYF
d_gene: -; v_gene: TRBV28; j_gene: TRBJ2-5; abundance: -; CDR3nt: TGTGCCAGCAGTCCGACAACGGAGACCCAGTACTTC; CDR3aa: CASSPTTETQYF
d_gene: TRBD2; v_gene: TRBV15; j_gene: TRBJ2-2; abundance: once; CDR3nt: TGTGCCACCAGCAGAGATGGTAGCGGGGGGGTCGGGGAGCTGTTTTTT; CDR3aa: CATSRDGSGGVGELFF
d_gene: TRBD1; v_gene: TRBV29-1; j_gene: TRBJ1-1; abundance: -; CDR3nt: TGCAGCGTTCCCCGGGGGACAGGGGCGCGAAACACTGAAGCTTTCTTT; CDR3aa: CSVPRGTGARNTEAFF
d_gene: -; v_gene: TRBV20-1; j_gene: TRBJ1-1; abundance: -; CDR3nt: TGCAGTGCTCGACAGACCGAGGAAGCTTTCTTT; CDR3aa: CSARQTEEAFF
d_gene: -; v_gene: TRBV7-3; j_gene: TRBJ2-7; abundance: -; CDR3nt: TGTGCCAGCAGCCCCCAGCCGGGAGACTACGAGCAGTACTTC; CDR3aa: CASSPQPGDYEQYF
d_gene: -; v_gene: TRBV12-3/TRBV12-4; j_gene: TRBJ2-1; abundance: -; CDR3nt: TGTGCCAGCAGTTTAGGAGCGCGCAATGAGCAGTTCTTC; CDR3aa: CASSLGARNEQFF
d_gene: -; v_gene: TRBV19; j_gene: TRBJ2-7; abundance: -; CDR3nt: TGTGCCAGTTCCAAAAAGCAGGGATCCTACGAGCAGTACTTC; CDR3aa: CASSKKQGSYEQYF
d_gene: TRBD1; v_gene: TRBV27; j_gene: TRBJ2-7; abundance: -; CDR3nt: TGTGCCAGCAGTTTATCCGGGACAGGGGGCTTCAACGAGCAGTACTTC; CDR3aa: CASSLSGTGGFNEQYF
d_gene: -; v_gene: TRBV18; j_gene: TRBJ2-3; abundance: once; CDR3nt: TGTGCCAGCTCACTCGCCGGGACAATTTACACAGATACGCAGTATTTT; CDR3aa: CASSLAGTIYTDTQYF
d_gene: -; v_gene: TRBV28; j_gene: TRBJ2-2; abundance: -; CDR3nt: TGTGCCAGCAGTTTGACAGTCGTGAACACCGGGGAGCTGTTTTTT; CDR3aa: CASSLTVVNTGELFF
d_gene: TRBD1; v_gene: TRBV28; j_gene: TRBJ1-1; abundance: -; CDR3nt: TGTGCCAGCAGTGCGCGCCCTCATCAGGGGGCCACTGAAGCTTTCTTT; CDR3aa: CASSARPHQGATEAFF
d_gene: TRBD2; v_gene: TRBV28; j_gene: TRBJ2-7; abundance: once; CDR3nt: TGTGCCAGCATTCAATCCGGACTAGCCTACGAGCAGTACTTC; CDR3aa: CASIQSGLAYEQYF
d_gene: TRBD1; v_gene: TRBV28; j_gene: TRBJ1-5; abundance: -; CDR3nt: TGTGCCAGCAGTTCGGGACAGGGGTTAGGATCATTGGATCAGCCCCAGCATTTT; CDR3aa: CASSSGQGLGSLDQPQHF
d_gene: TRBD2; v_gene: TRBV5-1; j_gene: TRBJ2-2; abundance: -; CDR3nt: TGCGCCAGCAGCTTTAGCGGGCTGGGCGCCGGGGAGCTGTTTTTT; CDR3aa: CASSFSGLGAGELFF
d_gene: TRBD1; v_gene: TRBV5-5; j_gene: TRBJ2-7; abundance: -; CDR3nt: TGTGCCAGCAGCTCGCACCCGGGACAGGCCTACGAGCAGTACTTC; CDR3aa: CASSSHPGQAYEQYF
d_gene: -; v_gene: TRBV11-2; j_gene: TRBJ1-4; abundance: few; CDR3nt: TGTGCCAGCAGCTTAGACCCCAGGGCCCCGGATTTTTTT; CDR3aa: CASSLDPRAPDFF
d_gene: TRBD2; v_gene: TRBV6-2/TRBV6-3; j_gene: TRBJ2-5; abundance: -; CDR3nt: TGTGCCAGCAGTTACTCTTCCGGACTAGCGGGAGTCAAGACCCAGTACTTC; CDR3aa: CASSYSSGLAGVKTQYF
d_gene: TRBD1; v_gene: TRBV9; j_gene: TRBJ1-1; abundance: -; CDR3nt: TGTGCCAGCAGCCCCAGTCAGGGGGGTATAGCTTTCTTT; CDR3aa: CASSPSQGGIAFF
d_gene: -; v_gene: TRBV6-5; j_gene: TRBJ2-6; abundance: -; CDR3nt: TGTGCCACCTGGGGGGTCTCTGGGGCCAACGTCCTGACTTTC; CDR3aa: CATWGVSGANVLTF
d_gene: -; v_gene: TRBV5-1; j_gene: TRBJ2-1; abundance: -; CDR3nt: TGCGCCAGCAGCTTGGACTTTGATGAGCAGTTCTTC; CDR3aa: CASSLDFDEQFF
d_gene: TRBD2; v_gene: TRBV6-6; j_gene: TRBJ2-7; abundance: -; CDR3nt: TGTGCCAGCAGTCAACTAGCGGGAAGGTCCTACGAGCAGTACTTC; CDR3aa: CASSQLAGRSYEQYF
d_gene: -; v_gene: TRBV28; j_gene: TRBJ2-3; abundance: -; CDR3nt: TGTGCCAGCAGTCCTGTAGGGGTGGGCAGGAGCCATAGCACAGATACGCAGTATTTT; CDR3aa: CASSPVGVGRSHSTDTQYF
d_gene: -; v_gene: TRBV5-8; j_gene: TRBJ2-5; abundance: -; CDR3nt: TGTGCCAGCAAGAACGGAGAGACCCAGTACTTC; CDR3aa: CASKNGETQYF
d_gene: TRBD2; v_gene: TRBV11-2; j_gene: TRBJ2-7; abundance: few; CDR3nt: TGTGCCAGCAGCTCCGGGACTAGGAACGAGCAGTACTTC; CDR3aa: CASSSGTRNEQYF
d_gene: -; v_gene: TRBV23-1; j_gene: TRBJ1-6; abundance: -; CDR3nt: TGCGCCAGCAGTCAGCCCGGGACATCCCATAATTCACCCCTCCACTTT; CDR3aa: CASSQPGTSHNSPLHF